This TCR beta chain comes out of a study of shared clonotypes between healthy human individuals. General study findings and limits: Clonotypes that were shared across a handful of donors made up 4% to 6% of naive CD4 clonotypes. A generally larger estimated richness was seen in naive subsets than in memory subsets.

The ends were cut back, 7 bases at V and 0 bases at J, with 13 bases in the middle. The CDR3 spans 14 residues. The V gene's germline CDR1 is MDHEN and CDR2 SYDVKM. CD45RO-negative, CCR7-positively selected cells formed the naive CD8 fraction, excluding terminally differentiated effector memory CD45RA+ cells. On this clone itself: What it binds is unknown.

Every immunoSEQ plate was one replicate of a subset's evenly spread DNA. Some clones are missing from TCRdb's copy, which holds only in-frame ones; the method was immunoSEQ multiplex PCR. Among about 2 million clones listed, approximately 95% were seen once. Sequenced input: naive CD8+ T cells sorted from blood. The sequence derives from a man between 18 and 29 years old in good health. This rearrangement joins TRBV28 to TRBJ2-7; D possibly matches TRBD1 or TRBD2 (5 bases each). The CDR3 region is CASTLRGSSYEQYF. Written as DNA, the CDR3 is TGTGCCAGCACGTTGAGGGGAAGCTCCTACGAGCAGTACTTC. Filled out from reference TRBV28 and TRBJ2-7, the complete variable domain reads DVKVTQSSRYLVKRTGEKVFLECVQDMDHENMFWYRQDPGLGLRLIYFSYDVKMKEKGDIPEGYSVSREKKERFSLILESASTNQTSMYLCASTLRGSSYEQYFGPGTRLTVT.